A selection of T cell receptor beta chains follows, all from one sample in a study of cytomegalovirus exposure and HLA in healthy donors. Libraries were prepared by immunoSEQ multiplex PCR; TCRdb keeps only in-frame clonotypes and omits some of them. The sample holds fewer than 250,000 clones, around 78% seen once. The sequenced sample was PBMCs. The receptors originated from a woman in her 30s in good health and CMV-seropositive. CDR3s leave out the opening cysteine and the closing phenylalanine or tryptophan. The order of the fields is D gene, V gene, CDR3 protein. The D gene is left open where the match is weak.

D gene: -; V gene: TRBV27; CDR3 protein: ASSTWALSRYNSPLH
D gene: -; V gene: TRBV7-9; CDR3 protein: ASSLWASSTVNEKLF
D gene: -; V gene: TRBV2; CDR3 protein: ASIPRGAGRETQY
D gene: -; V gene: TRBV28; CDR3 protein: ASSFLSVETQY
D gene: TRBD1; V gene: TRBV29-1; CDR3 protein: SSRTGFNTEAF
D gene: -; V gene: TRBV4-1; CDR3 protein: ASSQEQSNEKLF
D gene: -; V gene: TRBV30; CDR3 protein: AGAKGYEQY
D gene: TRBD1; V gene: TRBV6-5; CDR3 protein: ASSIRQGNGYT
D gene: TRBD2; V gene: TRBV7-8; CDR3 protein: ASSPELADEQF
D gene: TRBD1; V gene: TRBV7-2; CDR3 protein: ASSLFQGEVNTEAF
D gene: TRBD1; V gene: TRBV19; CDR3 protein: ASSMPESGGSLSDEQF
D gene: -; V gene: TRBV15; CDR3 protein: ATHWEGATNEKLF
D gene: TRBD1; V gene: TRBV5-1; CDR3 protein: ASSLQGQQETQY
D gene: -; V gene: TRBV10-1; CDR3 protein: ASSEGPNEQY
D gene: -; V gene: TRBV9; CDR3 protein: ASSVQWAGPPYGYT
D gene: -; V gene: TRBV27; CDR3 protein: ASAPGVGANYGYT
D gene: -; V gene: TRBV6-6; CDR3 protein: ASSLGQGNEKLF
D gene: -; V gene: TRBV18; CDR3 protein: ASSPRQGYSPLH
D gene: -; V gene: TRBV19; CDR3 protein: ASRGSSSPLH
D gene: TRBD1; V gene: TRBV15; CDR3 protein: ATSTDDRVDQPQH
D gene: -; V gene: TRBV28; CDR3 protein: ASSRTLMNTEAF
D gene: TRBD1; V gene: TRBV30; CDR3 protein: AWSGDRGPETQY
D gene: TRBD2; V gene: TRBV4-3; CDR3 protein: ASGQGLADTDTQY
D gene: -; V gene: TRBV5-1; CDR3 protein: ASSSPQGGGYT
D gene: TRBD1; V gene: TRBV4-1; CDR3 protein: ASSHQRPTGVTEAF
D gene: TRBD1; V gene: TRBV5-6; CDR3 protein: ASSFVDRDTEAF
D gene: -; V gene: TRBV28; CDR3 protein: ASSSGGSGNTIY
D gene: TRBD1; V gene: TRBV19; CDR3 protein: ATRGGVFTEAF
D gene: -; V gene: TRBV9; CDR3 protein: ASSGRVSGELF
D gene: -; V gene: TRBV15; CDR3 protein: ATSRAEQLSGNTIY
D gene: TRBD2; V gene: TRBV5-1; CDR3 protein: ASSLSGRALEEQY
D gene: -; V gene: TRBV28; CDR3 protein: ASSERGGGNYGYT
D gene: -; V gene: TRBV27; CDR3 protein: ASSLGRATMNTEAF
D gene: TRBD1; V gene: TRBV28; CDR3 protein: ASRTPDRGSYGYT
D gene: TRBD2; V gene: TRBV2; CDR3 protein: ASSVGHSGRLYEQY
D gene: -; V gene: TRBV23-1; CDR3 protein: ASSQSHRLNTEAF